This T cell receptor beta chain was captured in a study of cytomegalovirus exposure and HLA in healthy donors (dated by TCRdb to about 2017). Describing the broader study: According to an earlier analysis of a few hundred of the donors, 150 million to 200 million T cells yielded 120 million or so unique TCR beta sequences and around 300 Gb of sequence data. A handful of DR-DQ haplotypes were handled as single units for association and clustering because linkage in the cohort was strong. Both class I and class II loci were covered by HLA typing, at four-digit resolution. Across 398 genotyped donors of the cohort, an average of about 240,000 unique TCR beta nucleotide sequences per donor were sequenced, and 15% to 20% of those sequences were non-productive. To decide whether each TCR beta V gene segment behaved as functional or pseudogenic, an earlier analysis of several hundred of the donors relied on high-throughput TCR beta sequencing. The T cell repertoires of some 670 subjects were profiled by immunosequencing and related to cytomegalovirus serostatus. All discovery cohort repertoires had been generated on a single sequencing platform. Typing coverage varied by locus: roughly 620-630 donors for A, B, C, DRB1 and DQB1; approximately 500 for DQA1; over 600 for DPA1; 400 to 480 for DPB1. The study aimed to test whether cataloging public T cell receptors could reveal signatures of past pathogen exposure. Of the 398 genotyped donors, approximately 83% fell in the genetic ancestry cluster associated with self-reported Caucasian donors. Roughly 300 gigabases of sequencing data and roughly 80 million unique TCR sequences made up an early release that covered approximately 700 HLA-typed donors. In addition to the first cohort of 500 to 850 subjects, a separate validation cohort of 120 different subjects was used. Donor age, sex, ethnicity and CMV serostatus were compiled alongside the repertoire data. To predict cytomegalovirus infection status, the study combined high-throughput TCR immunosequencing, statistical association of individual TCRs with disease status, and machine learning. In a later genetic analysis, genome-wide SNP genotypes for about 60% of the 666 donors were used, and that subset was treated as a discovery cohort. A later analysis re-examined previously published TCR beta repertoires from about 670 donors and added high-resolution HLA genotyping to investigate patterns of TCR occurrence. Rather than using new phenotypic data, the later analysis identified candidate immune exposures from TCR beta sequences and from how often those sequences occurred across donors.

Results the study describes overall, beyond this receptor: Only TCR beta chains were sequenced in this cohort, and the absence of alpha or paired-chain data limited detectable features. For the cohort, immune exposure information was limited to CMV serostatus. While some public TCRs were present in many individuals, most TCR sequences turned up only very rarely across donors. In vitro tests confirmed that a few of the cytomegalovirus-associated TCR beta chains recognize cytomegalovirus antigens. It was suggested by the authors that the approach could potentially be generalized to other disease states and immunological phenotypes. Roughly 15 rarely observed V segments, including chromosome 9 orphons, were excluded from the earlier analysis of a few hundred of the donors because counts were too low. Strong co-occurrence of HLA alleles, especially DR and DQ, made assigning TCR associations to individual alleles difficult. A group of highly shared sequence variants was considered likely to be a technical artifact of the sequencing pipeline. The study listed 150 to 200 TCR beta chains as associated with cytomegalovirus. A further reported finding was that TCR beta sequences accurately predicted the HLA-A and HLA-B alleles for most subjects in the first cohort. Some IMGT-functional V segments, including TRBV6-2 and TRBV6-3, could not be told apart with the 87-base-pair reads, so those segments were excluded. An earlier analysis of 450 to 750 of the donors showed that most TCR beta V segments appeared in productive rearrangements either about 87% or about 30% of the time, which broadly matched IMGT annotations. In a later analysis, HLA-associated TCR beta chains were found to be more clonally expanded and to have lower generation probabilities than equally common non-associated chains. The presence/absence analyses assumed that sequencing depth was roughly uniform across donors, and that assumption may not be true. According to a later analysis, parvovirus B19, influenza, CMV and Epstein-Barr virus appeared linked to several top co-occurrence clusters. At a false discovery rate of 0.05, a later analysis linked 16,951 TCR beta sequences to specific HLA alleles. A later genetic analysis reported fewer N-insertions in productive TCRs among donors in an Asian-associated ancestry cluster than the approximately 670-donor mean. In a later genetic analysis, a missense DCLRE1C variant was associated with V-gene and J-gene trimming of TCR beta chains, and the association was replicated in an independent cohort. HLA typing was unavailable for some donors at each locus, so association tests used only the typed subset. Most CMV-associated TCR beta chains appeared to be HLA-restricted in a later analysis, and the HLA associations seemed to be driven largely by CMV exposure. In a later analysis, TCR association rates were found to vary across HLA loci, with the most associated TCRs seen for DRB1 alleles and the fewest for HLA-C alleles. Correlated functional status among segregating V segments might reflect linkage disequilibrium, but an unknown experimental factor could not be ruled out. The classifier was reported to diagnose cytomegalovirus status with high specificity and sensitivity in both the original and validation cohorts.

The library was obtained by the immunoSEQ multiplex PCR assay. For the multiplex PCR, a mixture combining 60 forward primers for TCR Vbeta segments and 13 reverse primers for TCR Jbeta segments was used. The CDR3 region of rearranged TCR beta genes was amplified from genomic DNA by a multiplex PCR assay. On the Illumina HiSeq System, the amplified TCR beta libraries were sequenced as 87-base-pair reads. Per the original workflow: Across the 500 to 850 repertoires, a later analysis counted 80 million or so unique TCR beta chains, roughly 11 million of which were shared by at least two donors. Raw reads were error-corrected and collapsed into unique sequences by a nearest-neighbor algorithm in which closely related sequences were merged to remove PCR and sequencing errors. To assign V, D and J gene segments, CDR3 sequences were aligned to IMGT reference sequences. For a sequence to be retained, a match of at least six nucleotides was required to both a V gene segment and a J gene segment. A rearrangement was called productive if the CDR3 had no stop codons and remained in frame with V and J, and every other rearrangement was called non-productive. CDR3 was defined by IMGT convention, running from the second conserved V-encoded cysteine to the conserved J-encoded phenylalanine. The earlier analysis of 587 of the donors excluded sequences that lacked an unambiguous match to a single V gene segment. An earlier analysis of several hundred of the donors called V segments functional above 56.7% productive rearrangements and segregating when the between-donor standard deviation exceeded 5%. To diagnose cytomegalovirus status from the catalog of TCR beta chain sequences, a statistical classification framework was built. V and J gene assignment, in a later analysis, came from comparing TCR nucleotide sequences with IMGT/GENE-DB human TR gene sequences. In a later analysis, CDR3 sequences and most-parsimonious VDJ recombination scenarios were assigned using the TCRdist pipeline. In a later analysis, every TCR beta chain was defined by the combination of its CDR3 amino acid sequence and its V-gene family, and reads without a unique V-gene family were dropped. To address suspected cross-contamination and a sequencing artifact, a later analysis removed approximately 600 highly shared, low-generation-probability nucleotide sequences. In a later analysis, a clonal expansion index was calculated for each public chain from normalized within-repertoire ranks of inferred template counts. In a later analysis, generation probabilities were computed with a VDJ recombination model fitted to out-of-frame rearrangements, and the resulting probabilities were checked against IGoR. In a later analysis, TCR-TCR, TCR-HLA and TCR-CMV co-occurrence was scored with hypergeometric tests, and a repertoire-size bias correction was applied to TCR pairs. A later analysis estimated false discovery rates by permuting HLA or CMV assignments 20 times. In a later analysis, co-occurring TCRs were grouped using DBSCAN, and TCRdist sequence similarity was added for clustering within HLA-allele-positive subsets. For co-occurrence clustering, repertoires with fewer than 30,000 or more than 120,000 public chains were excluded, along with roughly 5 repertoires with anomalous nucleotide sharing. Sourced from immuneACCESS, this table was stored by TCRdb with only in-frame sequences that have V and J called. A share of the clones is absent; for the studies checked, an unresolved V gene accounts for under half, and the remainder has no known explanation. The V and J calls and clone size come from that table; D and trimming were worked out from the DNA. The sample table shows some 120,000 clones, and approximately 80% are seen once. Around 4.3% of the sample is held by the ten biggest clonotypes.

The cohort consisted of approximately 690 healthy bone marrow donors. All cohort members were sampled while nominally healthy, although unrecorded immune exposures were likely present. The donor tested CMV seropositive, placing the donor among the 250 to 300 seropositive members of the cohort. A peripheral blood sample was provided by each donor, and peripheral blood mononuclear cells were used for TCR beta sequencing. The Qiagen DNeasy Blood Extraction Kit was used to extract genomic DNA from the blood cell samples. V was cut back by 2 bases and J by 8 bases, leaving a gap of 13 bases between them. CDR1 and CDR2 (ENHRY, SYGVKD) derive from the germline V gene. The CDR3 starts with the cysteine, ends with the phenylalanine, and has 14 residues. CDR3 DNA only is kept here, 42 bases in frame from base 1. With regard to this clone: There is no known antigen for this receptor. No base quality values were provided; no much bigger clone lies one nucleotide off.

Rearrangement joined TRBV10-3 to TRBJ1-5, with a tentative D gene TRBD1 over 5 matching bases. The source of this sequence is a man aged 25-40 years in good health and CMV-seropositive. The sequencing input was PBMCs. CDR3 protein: CAISETQGMEPQHF. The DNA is TGTGCCATCAGTGAGACGCAGGGAATGGAGCCCCAGCATTTT.